This T cell receptor beta chain derives from a study of blood T cell repertoires in COVID-19. Some clones are missing from TCRdb's copy, which holds only in-frame ones; the method was immunoSEQ multiplex PCR. Among about 250,000 clones listed, approximately 84% were seen once. This clone was observed a few times. The CDR3 length is 16 residues. V trimming: 3 bases; J trimming: 4 bases; junction bases outside the gene matches: 6. The sequence derives from a man aged 35-49 years who had recovered from COVID-19. The sample taken for sequencing was PBMCs or T cells enriched from blood (not recorded which). The rearrangement joins TRBV23-1 to TRBJ1-1; 12 bases map to TRBD1. TRBV23-1 is an ORF, with its function uncertain. This CDR3 reads CASSQTGTGGLTEAFF. In nucleotides, the CDR3 is TGCGCCAGCAGTCAGACCGGGACAGGGGGCCTCACTGAAGCTTTCTTT.